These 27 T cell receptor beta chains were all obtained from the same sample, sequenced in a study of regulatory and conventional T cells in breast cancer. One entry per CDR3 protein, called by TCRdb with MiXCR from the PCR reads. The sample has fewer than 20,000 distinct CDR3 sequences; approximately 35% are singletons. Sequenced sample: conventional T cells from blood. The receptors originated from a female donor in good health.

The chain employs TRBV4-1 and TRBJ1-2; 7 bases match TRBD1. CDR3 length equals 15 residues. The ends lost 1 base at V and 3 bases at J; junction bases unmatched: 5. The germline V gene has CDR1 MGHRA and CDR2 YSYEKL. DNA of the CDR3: TGCGCCAGCAGCCAAGCGCAGGGGGGGGACTATGGCTACACCTTC. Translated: CASSQAQGGDYGYTF.

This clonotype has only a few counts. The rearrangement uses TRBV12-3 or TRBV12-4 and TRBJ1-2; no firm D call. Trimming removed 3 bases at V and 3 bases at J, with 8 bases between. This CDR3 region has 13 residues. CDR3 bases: TGTGCCAGCAGTTTGGGCTCCGACTATGGCTACACCTTC. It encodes CASSLGSDYGYTF.

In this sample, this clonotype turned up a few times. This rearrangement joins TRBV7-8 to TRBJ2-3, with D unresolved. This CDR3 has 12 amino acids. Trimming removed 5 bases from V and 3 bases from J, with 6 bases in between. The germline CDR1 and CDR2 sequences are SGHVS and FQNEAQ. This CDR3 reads CASSPTTDTQYF. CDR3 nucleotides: TGTGCCAGCAGCCCGACGACAGATACGCAGTATTTT.

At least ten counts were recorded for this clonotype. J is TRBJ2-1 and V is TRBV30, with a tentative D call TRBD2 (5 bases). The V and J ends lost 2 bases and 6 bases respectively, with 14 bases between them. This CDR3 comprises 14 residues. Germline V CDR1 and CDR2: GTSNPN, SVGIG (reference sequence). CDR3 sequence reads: CAWSRSSGSNEQFF. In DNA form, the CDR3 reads TGTGCCTGGAGTAGGTCGTCGGGGAGCAATGAGCAGTTCTTC.

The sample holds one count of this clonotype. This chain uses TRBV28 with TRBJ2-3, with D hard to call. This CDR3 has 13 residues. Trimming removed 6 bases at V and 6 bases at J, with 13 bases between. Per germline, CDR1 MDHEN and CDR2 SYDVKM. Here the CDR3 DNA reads TGTGCCAGCAGCCACCCGCTCACGGATACGCAGTATTTT. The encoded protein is CASSHPLTDTQYF.

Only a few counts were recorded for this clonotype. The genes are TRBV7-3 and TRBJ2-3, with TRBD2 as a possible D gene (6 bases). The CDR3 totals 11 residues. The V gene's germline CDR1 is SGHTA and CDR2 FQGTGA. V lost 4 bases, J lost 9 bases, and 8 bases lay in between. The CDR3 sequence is CASSSGGTQYF. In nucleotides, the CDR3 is TGTGCCAGCAGCTCTGGGGGGACGCAGTATTTT.

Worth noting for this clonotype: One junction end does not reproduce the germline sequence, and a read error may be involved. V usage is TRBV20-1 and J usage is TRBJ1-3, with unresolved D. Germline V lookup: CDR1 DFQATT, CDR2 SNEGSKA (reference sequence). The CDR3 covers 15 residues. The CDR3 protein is CGASEAFSSGNTIYF. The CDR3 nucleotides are TGCGGTGCTAGTGAGGCCTTCAGCTCTGGAAACACCATATATTTT.

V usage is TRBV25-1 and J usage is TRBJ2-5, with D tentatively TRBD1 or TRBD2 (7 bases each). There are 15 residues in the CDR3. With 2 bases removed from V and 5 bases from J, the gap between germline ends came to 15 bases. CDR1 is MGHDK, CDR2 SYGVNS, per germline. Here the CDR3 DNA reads TGTGCCAGCAGTGAAGGGAGGGGGCTTAGGGAGACCCAGTACTTC. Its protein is CASSEGRGLRETQYF. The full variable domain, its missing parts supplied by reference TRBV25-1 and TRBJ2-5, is EADIYQTPRYLVIGTGKKITLECSQTMGHDKMYWYQQDPGMELHLIHYSYGVNSTEKGDLSSESTVSRIRTEHFPLTLESARPSHTSQYLCASSEGRGLRETQYFGPGTRLLVL.

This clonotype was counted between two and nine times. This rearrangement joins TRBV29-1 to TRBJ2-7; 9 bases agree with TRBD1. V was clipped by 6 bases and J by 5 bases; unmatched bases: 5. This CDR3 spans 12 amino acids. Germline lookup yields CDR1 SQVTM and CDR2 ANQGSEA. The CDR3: CSVRDRDHEQYF. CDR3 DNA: TGCAGCGTCCGGGACAGGGATCACGAGCAGTACTTC.

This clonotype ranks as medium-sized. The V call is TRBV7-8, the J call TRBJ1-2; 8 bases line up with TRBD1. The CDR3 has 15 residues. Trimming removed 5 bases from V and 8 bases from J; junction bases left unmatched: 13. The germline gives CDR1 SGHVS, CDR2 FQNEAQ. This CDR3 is CASSPRDRQLGGYTF. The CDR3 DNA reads TGTGCCAGCAGCCCCCGGGACAGGCAACTAGGAGGCTACACCTTC.

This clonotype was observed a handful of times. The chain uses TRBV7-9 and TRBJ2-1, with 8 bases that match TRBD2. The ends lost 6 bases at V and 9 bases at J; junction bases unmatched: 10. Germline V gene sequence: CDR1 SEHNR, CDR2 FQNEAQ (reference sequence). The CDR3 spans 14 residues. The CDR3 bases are TGTGCCAGCAGTTCAGTACCGCTAGCGGGTGAGCAGTTCTTC. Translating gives CASSSVPLAGEQFF. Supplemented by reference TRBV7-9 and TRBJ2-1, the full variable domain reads DTGVSQNPRHKITKRGQNVTFRCDPISEHNRLYWYRQTLGQGPEFLTYFQNEAQLEKSRLLSDRFSAERPKGSFSTLEIQRTEQGDSAMYLCASSSVPLAGEQFFGPGTRLTVL.

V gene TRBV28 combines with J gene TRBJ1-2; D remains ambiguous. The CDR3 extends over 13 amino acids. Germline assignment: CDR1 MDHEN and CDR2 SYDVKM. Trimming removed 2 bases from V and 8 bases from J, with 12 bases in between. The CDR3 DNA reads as TGTGCCAGCAGTTTAAGGCCAGGCAGCGGCTACACCTTC. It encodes CASSLRPGSGYTF.

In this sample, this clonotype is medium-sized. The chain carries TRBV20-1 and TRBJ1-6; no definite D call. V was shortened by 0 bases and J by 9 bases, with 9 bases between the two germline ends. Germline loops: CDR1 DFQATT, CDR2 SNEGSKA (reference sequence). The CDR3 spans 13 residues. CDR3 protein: CSARDEWRSPLHF. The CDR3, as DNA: TGCAGTGCTAGAGATGAGTGGCGTTCACCCCTCCACTTT.

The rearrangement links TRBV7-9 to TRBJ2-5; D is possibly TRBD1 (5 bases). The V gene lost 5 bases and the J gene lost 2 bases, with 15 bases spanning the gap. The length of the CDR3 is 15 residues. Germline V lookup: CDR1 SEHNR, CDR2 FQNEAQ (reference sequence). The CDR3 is CASSLLGASQETQYF. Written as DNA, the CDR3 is TGTGCCAGCAGCCTACTTGGGGCGTCGCAAGAGACCCAGTACTTC.

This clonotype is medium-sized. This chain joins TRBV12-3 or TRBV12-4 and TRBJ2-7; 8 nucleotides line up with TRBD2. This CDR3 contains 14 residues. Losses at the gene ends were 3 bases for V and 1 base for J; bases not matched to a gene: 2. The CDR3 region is CASSFGGGSYEQYF. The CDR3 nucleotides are TGTGCCAGCAGTTTTGGCGGGGGGTCCTACGAGCAGTACTTC.

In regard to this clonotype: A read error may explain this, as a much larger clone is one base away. The DNA of the CDR3 is TGTGCCAGCAGTTTGACTAGCGGGGGGTCATTTGACCAGTGCTTC. Its protein product is CASSLTSGGSFDQCF. The chain joins TRBV12-3 or TRBV12-4 to TRBJ2-5; 13 positions match TRBD2. The CDR3 has 15 residues.

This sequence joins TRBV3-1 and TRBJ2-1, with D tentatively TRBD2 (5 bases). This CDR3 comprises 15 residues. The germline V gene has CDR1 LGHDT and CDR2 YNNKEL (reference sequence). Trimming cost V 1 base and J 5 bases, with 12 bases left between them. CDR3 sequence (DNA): TGTGCCAGCAGCCAAGCACCGTGGACTGACAATGAGCAGTTCTTC. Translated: CASSQAPWTDNEQFF.

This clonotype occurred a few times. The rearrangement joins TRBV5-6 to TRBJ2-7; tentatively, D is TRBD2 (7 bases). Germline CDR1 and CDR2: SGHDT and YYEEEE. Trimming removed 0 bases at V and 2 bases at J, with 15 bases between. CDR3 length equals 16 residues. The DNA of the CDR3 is TGTGCCAGCAGCTTGGCGTTTGGGGGGGCTACCTACGAGCAGTACTTC. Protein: CASSLAFGGATYEQYF.

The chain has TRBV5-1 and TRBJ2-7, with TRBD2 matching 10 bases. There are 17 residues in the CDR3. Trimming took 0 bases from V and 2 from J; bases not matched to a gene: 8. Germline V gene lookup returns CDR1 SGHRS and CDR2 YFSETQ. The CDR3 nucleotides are TGCGCCAGCAGCTTGGATGGGCTAGCGGGGGCCACCTACGAGCAGTACTTC. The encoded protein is CASSLDGLAGATYEQYF.

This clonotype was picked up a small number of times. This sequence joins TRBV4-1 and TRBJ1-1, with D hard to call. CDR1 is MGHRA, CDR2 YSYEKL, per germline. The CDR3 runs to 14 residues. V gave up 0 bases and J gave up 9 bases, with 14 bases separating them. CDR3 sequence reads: CASSQDDRRTKAFF. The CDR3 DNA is TGCGCCAGCAGCCAAGATGATCGTAGGACGAAAGCTTTCTTT.

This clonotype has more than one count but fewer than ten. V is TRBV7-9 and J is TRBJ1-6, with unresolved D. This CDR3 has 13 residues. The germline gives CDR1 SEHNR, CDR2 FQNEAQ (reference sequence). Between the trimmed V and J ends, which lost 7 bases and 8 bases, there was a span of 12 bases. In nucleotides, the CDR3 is TGTGCCAGCACGGACGATTTGTATTCACCCCTCCACTTT. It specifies CASTDDLYSPLHF.

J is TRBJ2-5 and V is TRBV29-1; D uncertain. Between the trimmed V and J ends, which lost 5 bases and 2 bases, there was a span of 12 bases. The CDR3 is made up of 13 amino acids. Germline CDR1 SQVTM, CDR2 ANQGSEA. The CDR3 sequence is CSVYGSLQETQYF. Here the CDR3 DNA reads TGCAGCGTTTACGGATCCCTACAAGAGACCCAGTACTTC.

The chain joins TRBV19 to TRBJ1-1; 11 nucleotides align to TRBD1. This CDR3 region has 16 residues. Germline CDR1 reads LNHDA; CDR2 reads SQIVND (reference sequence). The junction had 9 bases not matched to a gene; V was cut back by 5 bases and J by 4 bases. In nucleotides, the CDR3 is TGTGCCAGTAGTGCCTCTCGGACAGGGGGCTTCACTGAAGCTTTCTTT. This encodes CASSASRTGGFTEAFF. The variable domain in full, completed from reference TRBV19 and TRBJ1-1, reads DGGITQSPKYLFRKEGQNVTLSCEQNLNHDAMYWYRQDPGQGLRLIYYSQIVNDFQKGDIAEGYSVSREKKESFPLTVTSAQKNPTAFYLCASSASRTGGFTEAFFGQGTRLTVV.

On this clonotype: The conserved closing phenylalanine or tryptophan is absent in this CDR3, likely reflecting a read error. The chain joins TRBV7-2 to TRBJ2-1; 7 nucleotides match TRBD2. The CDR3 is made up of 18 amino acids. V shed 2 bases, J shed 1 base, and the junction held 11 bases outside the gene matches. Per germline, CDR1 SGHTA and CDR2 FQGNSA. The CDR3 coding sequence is TGTGCCAGCAGCTTACCCAACCACCTAGCGGATTCCTACAATGAGCAGTTCCTC. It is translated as CASSLPNHLADSYNEQFL.

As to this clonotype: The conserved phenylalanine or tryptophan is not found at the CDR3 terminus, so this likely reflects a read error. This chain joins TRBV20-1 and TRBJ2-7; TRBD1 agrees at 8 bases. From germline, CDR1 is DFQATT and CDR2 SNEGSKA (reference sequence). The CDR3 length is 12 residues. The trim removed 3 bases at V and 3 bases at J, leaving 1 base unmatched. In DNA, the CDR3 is TGCAGTGCTAGCGGGACAGGCTACGAGCAGTACATC. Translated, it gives CSASGTGYEQYI.

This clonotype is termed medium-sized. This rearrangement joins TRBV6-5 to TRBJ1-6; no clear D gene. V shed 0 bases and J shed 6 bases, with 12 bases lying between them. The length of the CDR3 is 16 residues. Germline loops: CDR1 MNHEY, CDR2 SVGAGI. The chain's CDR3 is CASSYSILFGNSPLHF. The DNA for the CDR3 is TGTGCCAGCAGTTACTCGATCCTCTTTGGTAATTCACCCCTCCACTTT.

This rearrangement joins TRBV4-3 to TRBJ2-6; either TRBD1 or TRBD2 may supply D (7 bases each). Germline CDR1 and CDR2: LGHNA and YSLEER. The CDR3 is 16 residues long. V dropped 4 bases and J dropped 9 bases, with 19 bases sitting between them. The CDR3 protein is CASSPQGGRDNNVLTF. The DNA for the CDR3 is TGCGCCAGCAGCCCCCAGGGGGGGCGCGACAACAACGTCCTGACTTTC.